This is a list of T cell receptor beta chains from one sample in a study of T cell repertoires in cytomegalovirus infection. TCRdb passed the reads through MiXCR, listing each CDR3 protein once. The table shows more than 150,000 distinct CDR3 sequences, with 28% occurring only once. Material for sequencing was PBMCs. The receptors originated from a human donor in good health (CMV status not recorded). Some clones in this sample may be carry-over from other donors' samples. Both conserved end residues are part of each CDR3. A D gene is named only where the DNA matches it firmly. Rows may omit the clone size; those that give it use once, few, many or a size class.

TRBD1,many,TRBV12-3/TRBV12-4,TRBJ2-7,CASSIVGGPADEQYF,TGTGCCAGCAGTATCGTAGGGGGCCCGGCGGACGAGCAGTACTTC
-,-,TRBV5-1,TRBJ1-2,CASSFSSGPPGGYTF,TGCGCCAGCAGCTTTTCGTCTGGGCCTCCGGGTGGCTACACCTTC
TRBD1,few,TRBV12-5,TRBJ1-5,CASGPSPGQGSYSNQPQHF,TGTGCTAGTGGTCCCAGTCCGGGACAGGGGTCCTATAGCAATCAGCCCCAGCATTTT
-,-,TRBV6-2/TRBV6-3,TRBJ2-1,CASSLRGNNEQFF,TGTGCCAGCAGTTTACGGGGAAACAATGAGCAGTTCTTC
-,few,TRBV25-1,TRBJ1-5,CASSEPGRNQPQHF,TGTGCCAGCAGTGAACCGGGGCGCAATCAGCCCCAGCATTTT
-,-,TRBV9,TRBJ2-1,CASSVDRDHGYNEQFF,TGTGCCAGCAGCGTAGATCGGGACCATGGGTACAATGAGCAGTTCTTC
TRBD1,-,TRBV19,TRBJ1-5,CASSIRAGTGYQPQHF,TGTGCCAGTAGTATCCGAGCCGGGACAGGATATCAGCCCCAGCATTTT
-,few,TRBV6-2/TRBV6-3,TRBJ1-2,CASSWDNYGYTF,TGTGCCAGCAGTTGGGACAACTATGGCTACACCTTC
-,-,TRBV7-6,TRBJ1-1,CASRDGSYTEAFF,TGTGCCAGCAGAGACGGCAGCTACACTGAAGCTTTCTTT
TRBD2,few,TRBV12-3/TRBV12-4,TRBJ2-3,CASSAFGAGATDTQYF,TGTGCCAGCAGTGCCTTCGGAGCGGGGGCCACAGATACGCAGTATTTT
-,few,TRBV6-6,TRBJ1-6,CASSYGRDSYNSPLHF,TGTGCCAGCAGTTACGGCAGGGACTCCTATAATTCACCCCTCCACTTT
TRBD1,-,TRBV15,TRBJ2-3,CATSRGQGSDTQYF,TGTGCCACCAGCAGAGGACAGGGATCAGATACGCAGTATTTT
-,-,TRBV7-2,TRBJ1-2,CASSLGGLGRGYTF,TGTGCCAGCAGCTTAGGCGGGCTGGGTCGGGGCTACACCTTC
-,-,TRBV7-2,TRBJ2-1,CASSFRDSDNEQFF,TGTGCCAGCAGCTTCAGGGACTCCGACAATGAGCAGTTCTTC
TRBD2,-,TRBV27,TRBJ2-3,CASSRTGTSGGPDTQYF,TGTGCCAGCAGTCGAACCGGGACTAGCGGGGGGCCAGATACGCAGTATTTT
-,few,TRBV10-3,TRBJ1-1,CATKQIMNTEAFF,TGTGCCACGAAGCAGATCATGAACACTGAAGCTTTCTTT
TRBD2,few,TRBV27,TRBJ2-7,CASRPGTLGREQYF,TGTGCCAGCAGGCCCGGGACCCTCGGGAGGGAGCAGTACTTC
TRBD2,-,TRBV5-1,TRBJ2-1,CASRRAPSGGVYNEQFF,TGCGCCAGCAGACGAGCTCCTAGCGGGGGGGTGTACAATGAGCAGTTCTTC
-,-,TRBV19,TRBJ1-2,CASSTKPDDYGYTF,TGTGCCAGTAGTACGAAGCCAGATGACTATGGCTACACCTTC
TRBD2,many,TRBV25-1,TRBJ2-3,CASSEGTSGVTDTQYF,TGTGCCAGCAGTGAAGGGACTAGCGGGGTTACAGATACGCAGTATTTT
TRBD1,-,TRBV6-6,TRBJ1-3,CASSQSSGQGTGNTIYF,TGTGCCAGCAGTCAGTCGAGTGGACAGGGGACTGGAAACACCATATATTTT
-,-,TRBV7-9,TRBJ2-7,CASSSKGGYEQYF,TGTGCCAGCAGCTCAAAAGGGGGTTACGAGCAGTACTTC
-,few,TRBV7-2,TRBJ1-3,CASSQTTESSGNTIYF,TGTGCCAGCAGCCAAACGACCGAGAGCTCTGGAAACACCATATATTTT
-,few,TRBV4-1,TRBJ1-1,CASSQDRTFLNTEAFF,TGCGCCAGCAGCCAGGACAGAACATTTTTGAACACTGAAGCTTTCTTT
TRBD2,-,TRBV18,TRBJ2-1,CASSPLVAGGDNEQFF,TGTGCCAGCTCACCATTAGTCGCGGGGGGTGACAATGAGCAGTTCTTC
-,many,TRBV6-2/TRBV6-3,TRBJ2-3,CASSYRTTTDTQYF,TGTGCCAGCAGTTATAGGACAACAACAGATACGCAGTATTTT
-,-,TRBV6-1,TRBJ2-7,CASSEHRDREQYF,TGTGCCAGCAGTGAACACAGGGATCGCGAGCAGTACTTC
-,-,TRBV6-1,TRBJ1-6,CASSEAWGGSSPLHF,TGTGCCAGCAGTGAAGCATGGGGGGGAAGTTCACCCCTCCACTTT
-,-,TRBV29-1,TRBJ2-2,CSVEYGGLGELFF,TGCAGCGTTGAGTACGGGGGCTTAGGGGAGCTGTTTTTT
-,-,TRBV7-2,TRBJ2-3,CASSLPQGFSTDTQYF,TGTGCCAGCAGCTTACCCCAGGGGTTTTCCACAGATACGCAGTATTTT
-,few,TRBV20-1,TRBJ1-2,CSARGALDRGGYGYTF,TGCAGTGCTAGGGGTGCATTGGATAGAGGTGGCTATGGCTACACCTTC
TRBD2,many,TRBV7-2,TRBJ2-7,CASSTGLAHHEQYF,TGTGCCAGCAGCACAGGACTAGCACACCACGAGCAGTACTTC
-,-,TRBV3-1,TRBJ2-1,CASSHPDSPKSNEQFF,TGTGCCAGCAGCCACCCCGACTCCCCTAAGAGCAATGAGCAGTTCTTC
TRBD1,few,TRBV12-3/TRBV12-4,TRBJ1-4,CASSPGTVATNEKLFF,TGTGCCAGCAGTCCAGGGACAGTGGCAACTAATGAAAAACTGTTTTTT
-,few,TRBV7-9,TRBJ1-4,CASSSGLTPEKLFF,TGTGCCAGCAGCTCGGGACTGACACCTGAAAAACTGTTTTTT
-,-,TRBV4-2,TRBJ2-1,CASSQEPGETDQFF,TGTGCCAGCAGCCAAGAGCCAGGGGAGACTGATCAGTTCTTC
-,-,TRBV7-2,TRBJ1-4,CASTPEWRIEEKLFF,TGTGCCAGCACCCCCGAGTGGCGGATTGAAGAAAAACTGTTTTTT
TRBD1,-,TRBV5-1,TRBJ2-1,CASSLVPGQGSEQFF,TGCGCCAGCAGCTTGGTCCCGGGACAGGGGAGTGAGCAGTTCTTC
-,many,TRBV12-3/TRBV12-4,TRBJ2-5,CASSRTPGHMRETQYF,TGTGCCAGCAGCCGAACGCCGGGACATATGCGAGAGACCCAGTACTTC
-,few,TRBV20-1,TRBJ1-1,CSAREPGEDTEAFF,TGCAGTGCTAGAGAGCCGGGGGAGGACACTGAAGCTTTCTTT
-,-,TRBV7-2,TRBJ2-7,CASSRTSQYEQYF,TGTGCCAGCAGCCGGACGTCCCAATACGAGCAGTACTTC
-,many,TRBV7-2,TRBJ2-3,CASSGQRTDTQYF,TGTGCCAGCAGCGGACAACGCACAGATACGCAGTATTTT
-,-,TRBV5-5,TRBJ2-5,CASSLRVRGETQYF,TGTGCCAGCAGCTTGAGGGTGAGGGGAGAGACCCAGTACTTC
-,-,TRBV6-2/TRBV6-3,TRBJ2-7,CASRTGIYEQYF,TGTGCCAGCAGGACTGGGATCTACGAGCAGTACTTC
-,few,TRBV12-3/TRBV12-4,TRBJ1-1,CASSLGAGLGTEAFF,TGTGCCAGCAGTTTAGGGGCAGGCTTGGGGACTGAAGCTTTCTTT
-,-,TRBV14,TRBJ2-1,CASSQYQGFSYNEQFF,TGTGCCAGCAGCCAATATCAGGGATTCTCCTACAATGAGCAGTTCTTC
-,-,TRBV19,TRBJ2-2,CASSGPPPRGAGELCF,TGTGCCAGTAGCGGCCCGCCCCCGAGGGGGGCCGGGGAGCTGTGTTTT
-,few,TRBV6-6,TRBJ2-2,CASSYSRGATGELFF,TGTGCCAGCAGTTACTCGAGGGGAGCGACCGGGGAGCTGTTTTTT
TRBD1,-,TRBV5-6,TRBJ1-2,CASQYGQGAHYGYTF,TGTGCCAGCCAATACGGACAGGGGGCTCACTATGGCTACACCTTC
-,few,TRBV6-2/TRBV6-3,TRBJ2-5,CASSQRKETQYF,TGTGCCAGCAGTCAGCGGAAGGAGACCCAGTACTTC
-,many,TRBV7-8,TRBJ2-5,CASSLASRGQETQYF,TGTGCCAGCAGCCTAGCCTCAAGGGGCCAAGAGACCCAGTACTTC
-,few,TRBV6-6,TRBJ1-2,CAARGLGYGYTF,TGTGCCGCACGGGGGTTAGGCTATGGCTACACCTTC
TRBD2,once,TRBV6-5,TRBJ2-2,CASRSRSWTSGSNTGELFF,TGTGCCAGCAGATCAAGAAGTTGGACTAGCGGGTCGAACACCGGGGAGCTGTTTTTT
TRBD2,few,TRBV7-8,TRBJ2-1,CASNGGGAIDEQFF,TGTGCCAGCAACGGCGGGGGGGCCATTGATGAGCAGTTCTTC
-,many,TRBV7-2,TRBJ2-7,CASSLGSWDEQYF,TGTGCCAGCAGCTTGGGGTCGTGGGACGAGCAGTACTTC
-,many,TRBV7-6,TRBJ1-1,CASSLAGGAGTEAFF,TGTGCCAGCAGCTTAGCCGGGGGGGCCGGCACTGAAGCTTTCTTT
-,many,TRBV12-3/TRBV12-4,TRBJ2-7,CASSSDRYEQYF,TGTGCCAGCAGTTCCGACAGGTACGAGCAGTACTTC
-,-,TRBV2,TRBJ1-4,CASRAGTESEKLFF,TGTGCCAGCAGAGCCGGGACGGAGAGTGAAAAACTGTTTTTT
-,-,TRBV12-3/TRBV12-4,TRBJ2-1,CASSWEGGPYNEQFF,TGTGCCAGCAGTTGGGAGGGGGGCCCTTACAATGAGCAGTTCTTC